The 25 T cell receptor beta chains below were found in one sample sequenced in a study of blood T cell repertoires in COVID-19. Generated by immunoSEQ multiplex PCR, the TCRdb table keeps only in-frame clones and is missing some. In the table there are 300,000 to 450,000 clones, roughly 90% of which are singletons. The sample comprised PBMCs or T cells enriched from blood (not recorded which). These receptors came from a young woman who had recovered from COVID-19.

This clone came up a few times. The CDR3 is CASSYTTLAGGGGANVLTF. DNA of the CDR3: TGTGCCAGCAGCTATACTACGCTAGCGGGGGGAGGTGGGGCCAACGTCCTGACTTTC. The chain recombines TRBV6-6 with TRBJ2-6, with 11 bases aligning to TRBD2. The CDR3 sequence is 19 residues long. CDR1 and CDR2 from the germline V gene are MNHNY and SVGAGI (reference sequence). J was trimmed by 3 bases and V by 6 bases; bases with no gene match: 13.

The chain has TRBV5-4 and TRBJ1-5; 9 nucleotides align to TRBD1. This CDR3 is built from 15 residues. CDR1 and CDR2 from the germline V gene are SGHNT and YYREEE (reference sequence). V lost 5 bases, J lost 3 bases, and 6 bases stayed unmatched. CDR3 residues: CASSSDRGLNQPQHF. DNA for the CDR3: TGTGCCAGCAGTTCGGACAGGGGCCTCAATCAGCCCCAGCATTTT.

This chain connects TRBV6-5 to TRBJ1-1, with D possibly being TRBD1 (6 bases). Trimming left V 1 base short and J 7 bases short, with 16 bases between. Germline CDR1 and CDR2: MNHEY and SVGAGI. The CDR3 is 15 amino acids. The CDR3: CASSYLYGGGGEAFF. The DNA of the CDR3 is TGTGCCAGCAGTTACTTGTACGGGGGAGGGGGTGAAGCTTTCTTT.

J is TRBJ2-3 and V is TRBV12-3 or TRBV12-4; no firm D call. The CDR3 spans 13 residues. Trimming removed 5 bases at V and 3 bases at J, with 9 bases between. The CDR3 nucleotides read TGTGCCAGCAGTGTTCGACTGACAGATACGCAGTATTTT. This sequence encodes CASSVRLTDTQYF.

This chain uses TRBV30 with TRBJ1-6; D may be TRBD1 (6 bases). The germline V and J ends were trimmed by 3 bases and 0 bases, with 15 bases remaining between them. From germline, CDR1 is GTSNPN and CDR2 SVGIG (reference sequence). This CDR3 region has 17 residues. The CDR3 bases are TGTGCCTGGAGAAACCGGGACACAGTCTCCTATAATTCACCCCTCCACTTT. Translated: CAWRNRDTVSYNSPLHF.

In DNA, the CDR3 is TGTGCCAGGGGGCGTGAGGTAAATGAGCAGTTCTTC. It codes for CARGREVNEQFF. The chain is built from TRBV2 and TRBJ2-1; tentatively, D is TRBD1 (5 bases). Germline V gives CDR1 SNHLY, CDR2 FYNNEI. V was cut by 9 bases and J by 7 bases, with 13 bases left in between. This CDR3 is 12 amino acids long.

The chain uses TRBV3-1 (or the pseudogene TRBV3-2) and TRBJ2-1, with 7 bases aligning to TRBD2. CDR1 is LGHDT and CDR2 is YNNKEL in the germline V gene (reference sequence). The junction had 16 bases not matched to a gene; V was cut back by 2 bases and J by 6 bases. The CDR3 consists of 18 residues. The DNA for the CDR3 is TGTGCCAGCAGCCAATATTCGGGACGCCGGATAGCGGGCAATGAGCAGTTCTTC. It encodes CASSQYSGRRIAGNEQFF.

The CDR3: CASSRAGTATKDTQYF. DNA of the CDR3: TGTGCCAGTAGTAGAGCCGGGACAGCTACTAAGGATACGCAGTATTTT. The chain recombines TRBV19 with TRBJ2-3; 7 bases line up with TRBD1. After removal of 4 bases from V and 6 bases from J, the junction contained 13 bases not matched to a gene. The germline V gene encodes CDR1 LNHDA and CDR2 SQIVND (reference sequence). The CDR3 spans 16 residues.

V gene TRBV5-1 combines with J gene TRBJ2-3, with a possible D match to TRBD1 (5 bases). Germline CDR1 and CDR2: SGHRS and YFSETQ. V shed 1 base and J shed 0 bases, with 12 bases lying between them. The CDR3 contains 16 residues. The CDR3 DNA follows: TGCGCCAGCAGCTTGAGGGGCCTGATAAGCACAGATACGCAGTATTTT. This sequence encodes CASSLRGLISTDTQYF.

V usage is TRBV5-1 and J usage is TRBJ2-7, with TRBD1 matching over 10 bases. The germline V gene has CDR1 SGHRS and CDR2 YFSETQ. V lost 0 bases to trimming and J lost 0 bases; unmatched junction nucleotides: 9. This CDR3 has 18 residues. CDR3 amino acids: CASSLATTGTGASYEQYF. CDR3 in DNA: TGCGCCAGCAGCTTGGCCACAACCGGGACAGGGGCCTCCTACGAGCAGTACTTC. Complete variable domain (other parts from reference TRBV5-1 and TRBJ2-7): KAGVTQTPRYLIKTRGQQVTLSCSPISGHRSVSWYQQTPGQGLQFLFEYFSETQRNKGNFPGRFSGRQFSNSRSEMNVSTLELGDSALYLCASSLATTGTGASYEQYFGPGTRLTVT.

The V gene is TRBV5-1, the J gene TRBJ1-4; D remains ambiguous. The CDR3 totals 15 residues. Germline CDR1 reads SGHRS; CDR2 reads YFSETQ. With 5 bases removed from V and 2 bases from J, the gap between germline ends came to 13 bases. The CDR3 loop is CASRNGGGTNEKLFF. Here the CDR3 DNA reads TGCGCCAGCAGAAATGGCGGCGGTACTAATGAAAAACTGTTTTTT. The full variable domain, its missing parts supplied by reference TRBV5-1 and TRBJ1-4, is KAGVTQTPRYLIKTRGQQVTLSCSPISGHRSVSWYQQTPGQGLQFLFEYFSETQRNKGNFPGRFSGRQFSNSRSEMNVSTLELGDSALYLCASRNGGGTNEKLFFGSGTQLSVL.

The chain recombines TRBV27 with TRBJ2-3; D unclear. CDR3 size: 13 residues. Trimming shortened V by 1 base and J by 5 bases, and 7 bases separated the two germline ends. Germline V gives CDR1 MNHEY, CDR2 SMNVEV (reference sequence). The CDR3 DNA is TGTGCCAGCAGTTTATTGCGCGGAGATACGCAGTATTTT. Translated: CASSLLRGDTQYF.

V is TRBV5-1 and J is TRBJ2-7, with D perhaps TRBD2 (7 bases). This CDR3 contains 17 residues. The V gene lost 1 base and the J gene lost 5 bases, with 22 bases spanning the gap. CDR1 SGHRS and CDR2 YFSETQ come from the germline V gene. The CDR3 loop reads CASSLMSSAGAIHEQYF. As DNA, the CDR3 is TGCGCCAGCAGCTTGATGTCTTCCGCGGGGGCCATCCACGAGCAGTACTTC.

The chain recombines TRBV2 with TRBJ2-6; D not certain. V lost 8 bases to trimming and J lost 1 base, with 9 bases between them. The CDR3 runs 14 residues. Germline V gives CDR1 SNHLY, CDR2 FYNNEI. As DNA, the CDR3 is TGTGCCAGCTGTTTCGGGTCTGGGGCCAACGTCCTGACTTTC. It specifies CASCFGSGANVLTF.

V is TRBV2 and J is TRBJ1-5; 11 bases align to TRBD1. The CDR3 has 14 residues. Germline V gives CDR1 SNHLY, CDR2 FYNNEI. Trimming removed 6 bases from V and 7 bases from J; junction bases left unmatched: 5. This CDR3 is CASSGDRGWQPQHF. In nucleotides, the CDR3 is TGTGCCAGCAGCGGGGACAGGGGGTGGCAGCCCCAGCATTTT.

The CDR3 sequence is CASSLYPRGAKIHEQYF. The CDR3 region has the DNA TGTGCCAGCAGCTTATACCCCCGTGGGGCCAAGATCCACGAGCAGTACTTC. The chain carries TRBV7-8 and TRBJ2-7, with a tentative D call TRBD1 (5 bases). This CDR3 is built from 17 residues. Germline CDR1 reads SGHVS; CDR2 reads FQNEAQ. V lost 2 bases to trimming and J lost 5 bases, with 22 bases between them.

Comments on this clone: Its ends do not fully match the called genes, so a read error is possible. This chain links TRBV5-1 with TRBJ2-4; 7 bases are a match to TRBD2. The CDR3 has 17 amino acids. The germline V gene has CDR1 SGHRS and CDR2 YFSETQ. Here the CDR3 DNA reads TGCGCCCGCAGCTTGGGGGGGAGCGGCGGGACCAAAAACATTCAGTACTTC. Translation: CARSLGGSGGTKNIQYF.

The chain recombines TRBV5-1 with TRBJ2-1, with D perhaps TRBD1 (6 bases). The ends were cut back, 4 bases at V and 5 bases at J, with 13 bases in the middle. This CDR3 has 14 amino acids. CDR1 is SGHRS, CDR2 YFSETQ, per germline. The CDR3 DNA is TGCGCCAGCAGCCGCGGACAGAACCACAATGAGCAGTTCTTC. Translation: CASSRGQNHNEQFF.

The V and J genes are TRBV3-1 (or the pseudogene TRBV3-2) and TRBJ2-5, with 9 nucleotides matching TRBD2. Trimming cost V 2 bases and J 2 bases; bases outside gene matches: 9. Germline V gene lookup returns CDR1 LGHDT and CDR2 YNNKEL (reference sequence). This CDR3 spans 17 amino acids. CDR3 nucleotide sequence: TGTGCCAGCAGCCAACTATTGCCTCTAGCGGGGCAAGAGACCCAGTACTTC. Its protein product is CASSQLLPLAGQETQYF.

This clone came up once. This sequence joins TRBV11-2 and TRBJ1-3; 7 bases fit TRBD1. The length of the CDR3 is 16 residues. Trimming at V came to 5 bases and at J to 0 bases, leaving 7 bases not matched to a gene. Germline V CDR1 and CDR2: SGHAT, FQNNGV. This chain's CDR3 is CASSPGQLSSGNTIYF. CDR3 in DNA: TGTGCCAGCAGCCCGGGACAGCTCAGCTCTGGAAACACCATATATTTT.

V is TRBV3-1 (or the pseudogene TRBV3-2) and J is TRBJ1-5; no firm D call. CDR1 and CDR2 (germline): LGHDT, YNNKEL (reference sequence). This CDR3 contains 14 residues. Trimming removed 0 bases at V and 4 bases at J, with 7 bases between. CDR3 sequence: CASSQDRRNQPQHF. DNA for the CDR3: TGTGCCAGCAGCCAAGACAGGCGAAATCAGCCCCAGCATTTT.

The count of this clone is one. The chain links TRBV4-1 to TRBJ1-6; 8 nucleotides match TRBD1. V shed 1 base and J 5 bases; nucleotides not matched to a gene: 7. The length of the CDR3 is 17 residues. Per germline, CDR1 MGHRA and CDR2 YSYEKL. The CDR3 spells CASSQAARQGNNSPLHF. The DNA of the CDR3 is TGCGCCAGCAGCCAAGCCGCAAGACAGGGGAATAATTCACCCCTCCACTTT.

V usage is TRBV3-1 (or the pseudogene TRBV3-2) and J usage is TRBJ2-1; D unresolved. CDR3 length: 14 residues. The germline V gene encodes CDR1 LGHDT and CDR2 YNNKEL (reference sequence). V gave up 3 bases and J gave up 0 bases, with 6 bases separating them. CDR3: CASSQSSSYNEQFF. CDR3 sequence (DNA): TGTGCCAGCAGCCAGTCCTCCTCCTACAATGAGCAGTTCTTC.

This sequence joins TRBV28 and TRBJ2-7; 7 bases are shared with TRBD1. Germline CDR1 MDHEN, CDR2 SYDVKM. The CDR3 runs to 14 residues. Losses at the gene ends were 5 bases for V and 4 bases for J; bases not matched to a gene: 8. CDR3 bases: TGTGCCAGCAGTCGGGGACAGTCCATGTACGAGCAGTACTTC. Protein sequence: CASSRGQSMYEQYF.

The V gene is TRBV19, the J gene TRBJ1-5; D is ambiguous. Looked up from germline, CDR1 is LNHDA and CDR2 is SQIVND (reference sequence). The CDR3 length is 17 residues. V lost 7 bases and J 0 bases, leaving 19 bases between the germline ends. CDR3 nucleotides: TGTGCCAGTATGACCCCTTTTGCGGCTTATAGCAATCAGCCCCAGCATTTT. Protein product: CASMTPFAAYSNQPQHF. The full variable domain, in which reference TRBV19 and TRBJ1-5 provide the parts outside the CDR3, is DGGITQSPKYLFRKEGQNVTLSCEQNLNHDAMYWYRQDPGQGLRLIYYSQIVNDFQKGDIAEGYSVSREKKESFPLTVTSAQKNPTAFYLCASMTPFAAYSNQPQHFGDGTRLSIL.